The rows below give T cell receptor beta chains drawn from one sample of a study of response to subunit inactivated influenza vaccine. TCRdb ran MiXCR on the RT-PCR reads and lists one entry per CDR3 protein. This table has under 550,000 distinct CDR3 sequences, 6% to 9% appearing once. Sample: PBMCs from blood, taken about 24 months after vaccination. The source of these receptors is a man aged 50 to 75 who received an inactivated influenza vaccine. CDR3s include the opening cysteine and the closing phenylalanine or tryptophan.

V,CDR3
TRBV20-1,CSAHHLGRGTGEQYF
TRBV4-1,CASSQPGRSYEQYF
TRBV12-3/TRBV12-4,CASSPGITNQPQHF
TRBV12-3/TRBV12-4,CASSFGPQPQHF
TRBV5-1,CASSLDYSKGDIQYF
TRBV10-2,CASRQGVGQPQHF
TRBV6-2/TRBV6-3,CASSSTFRYEQYF
TRBV7-8,CASSPWDRAYEQYF
TRBV29-1,CSAGTGLSYEQYF
TRBV4-2,CASSQEGQGSNQPQHF
TRBV12-3/TRBV12-4,CASSSQGSRGYEQYF
TRBV24-1,CATSDLGRGLNEQFF
TRBV11-2,CASSLVRESDTQYF
TRBV3-1,CASSPSGTVSGNTIYF
TRBV29-1,CSVSGTGAAYEQYF
TRBV10-3,CAISESSRRETQYF
TRBV30,CAWSMRTGLRNEQFF
TRBV21-1,CASRRKGQAFSRNTIYF
TRBV29-1,CSASSGNNYGCTF
TRBV5-6,CASSLRRGTDTQYF
TRBV4-2,CASSQVRQGAGINEQFF
TRBV12-3/TRBV12-4,CASSRTGRNEQYF
TRBV24-1,CATSDPGTGGFNEQFF
TRBV20-1,CSAGGHIGETQYF
TRBV4-1,CASRGTDKETQYF
TRBV20-1,CSARAIRGGAYEQYF